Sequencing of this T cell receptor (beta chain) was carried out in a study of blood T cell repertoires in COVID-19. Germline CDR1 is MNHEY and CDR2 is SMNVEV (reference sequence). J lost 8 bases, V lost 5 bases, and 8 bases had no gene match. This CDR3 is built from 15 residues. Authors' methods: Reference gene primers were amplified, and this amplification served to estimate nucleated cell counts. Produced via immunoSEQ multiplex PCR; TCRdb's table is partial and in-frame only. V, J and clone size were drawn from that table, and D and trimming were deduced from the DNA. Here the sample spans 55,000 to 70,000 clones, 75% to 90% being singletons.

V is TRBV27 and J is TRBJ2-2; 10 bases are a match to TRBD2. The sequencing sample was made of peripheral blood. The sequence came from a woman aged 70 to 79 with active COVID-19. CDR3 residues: CASSRSSGRGGELFF. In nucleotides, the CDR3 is TGTGCCAGCAGTAGGTCTAGCGGGAGAGGTGGGGAGCTGTTTTTT.